Following are 10 T cell receptor beta chains from one sample sequenced in a study of response to subunit inactivated influenza vaccine. TCRdb re-called the RT-PCR reads through MiXCR, storing one row per CDR3 protein. The sample consists of 650,000 to 800,000 distinct CDR3 sequences, approximately 17% of them appearing once. The sample in question was PBMCs from blood, obtained 5 days after vaccination. The receptors come from a man aged 50-59 years who received an inactivated influenza vaccine.

The chain carries TRBV10-3 and TRBJ2-2; 12 nucleotides line up with TRBD2. Losses at the gene ends were 8 bases for V and 1 base for J; bases not matched to a gene: 8. The CDR3 is 17 amino acids. Per the germline V gene, CDR1 is ENHRY and CDR2 is SYGVKD. CDR3 residues: CAIFDSTSGRNTGELFF. CDR3 nucleotides: TGTGCCATCTTCGACTCGACTAGCGGGAGGAACACCGGGGAGCTGTTTTTT.

The chain links TRBV10-3 to TRBJ2-1; 11 bases agree with TRBD2. This CDR3 has 19 amino acids. In germline, CDR1 is ENHRY, CDR2 SYGVKD. J gave up 8 bases and V 6 bases, and 21 bases lay outside the gene matches. CDR3 nucleotides: TGTGCCATCAGAAGGACATCCCGCGAGACTAGCGGGAAGTATCATGAGCAGTTCTTC. This sequence encodes CAIRRTSRETSGKYHEQFF.

J is TRBJ2-7 and V is TRBV5-1, with D possibly TRBD1 on 6 matching bases. The length of the CDR3 is 16 residues. V lost 1 base and J 2 bases, leaving 16 bases between the germline ends. Germline CDR1 SGHRS, CDR2 YFSETQ. The DNA of the CDR3 is TGCGCCAGCAGCTTGCCAGGGGATTATCGGACCTACGAGCAGTACTTC. It translates to CASSLPGDYRTYEQYF.

This clonotype has a handful of counts. CDR3 loop: CASADRVSYNEQFF. The CDR3 nucleotides are TGTGCCAGCGCGGACAGGGTGAGTTACAATGAGCAGTTCTTC. The rearrangement joins TRBV7-2 to TRBJ2-1; TRBD1 matches at 8 bases. Germline V gene data show CDR1 as SGHTA and CDR2 as FQGNSA. The CDR3 covers 14 residues. V shed 8 bases and J 4 bases; nucleotides not matched to a gene: 7.

This clonotype was detected a few times. The rearrangement joins TRBV18 to TRBJ1-5; D is perhaps TRBD1 (5 bases). Germline CDR1 and CDR2: KGHSH and LQKENI. The CDR3 consists of 14 residues. Trimming left V 6 bases short and J 7 bases short, with 16 bases between. The CDR3 DNA sequence: TGTGCCAGCTCGCTGGGACGGAACGGGCAGCCCCAGCATTTT. Translating gives CASSLGRNGQPQHF.

This chain connects TRBV15 to TRBJ2-3; 12 bases are shared with TRBD1. The CDR3 loop spans 17 amino acids. Losses at the gene ends were 0 bases for V and 4 bases for J; bases not matched to a gene: 5. From germline, CDR1 is LNHNV and CDR2 YYDKDF (reference sequence). CDR3 nucleotide sequence: TGTGCCACCAGCAGAGATCGGGGACAGGGGGCGTCAGATACGCAGTATTTT. It yields the protein CATSRDRGQGASDTQYF.

The V call is TRBV7-9, the J call TRBJ2-5; 10 nucleotides match TRBD1. Per the germline V gene, CDR1 is SEHNR and CDR2 is FQNEAQ (reference sequence). V lost 4 bases to trimming and J lost 7 bases; unmatched junction nucleotides: 9. There are 15 residues in the CDR3. The CDR3 DNA is TGTGCCAGCAGCTACCGGGACAGGGGCAAGTTGACCCAGTACTTC. The encoded protein is CASSYRDRGKLTQYF.

This clonotype has just a few counts. The chain links TRBV20-1 to TRBJ2-3; TRBD1 matches at 10 bases. The CDR3 is 15 amino acids. Germline-derived CDR1 and CDR2 are DFQATT and SNEGSKA (reference sequence). J was trimmed by 1 base and V by 2 bases; bases with no gene match: 3. The CDR3 loop is CSARKGQGGTDTQYF. CDR3 sequence (DNA): TGCAGTGCTAGAAAAGGACAGGGGGGCACAGATACGCAGTATTTT.

This clonotype has a count of ten or more. V and J are TRBV20-1 and TRBJ2-5, with 7 nucleotides matching TRBD2. Germline CDR1 reads DFQATT; CDR2 reads SNEGSKA (reference sequence). V was clipped by 1 base and J by 1 base; unmatched bases: 6. The CDR3 contains 15 residues. The CDR3 DNA sequence: TGCAGTGCTAGAGTCCCCGGACTAGGCCAAGAGACCCAGTACTTC. It codes for CSARVPGLGQETQYF.

The chain combines TRBV10-3 with TRBJ2-7; maybe TRBD1 (8 bases). Trimming removed 7 bases at V and 7 bases at J, with 23 bases between. The CDR3 has 15 amino acids. Per the germline V gene, CDR1 is ENHRY and CDR2 is SYGVKD. The CDR3 region is CAITRNPTGEGEQYF. CDR3 sequence (DNA): TGTGCCATCACCCGAAACCCGACAGGGGAGGGGGAGCAGTACTTC.